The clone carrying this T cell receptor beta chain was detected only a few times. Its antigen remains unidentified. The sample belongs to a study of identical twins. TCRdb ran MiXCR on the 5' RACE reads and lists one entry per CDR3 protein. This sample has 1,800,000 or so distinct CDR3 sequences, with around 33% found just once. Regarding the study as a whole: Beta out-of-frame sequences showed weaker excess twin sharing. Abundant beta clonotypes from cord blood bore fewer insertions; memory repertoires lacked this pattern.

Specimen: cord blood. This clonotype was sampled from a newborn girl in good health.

The CDR3 is CASKGGAGNEQFF. CDR3 coding DNA: TGTGCCAGCAAAGGGGGGGCCGGCAATGAGCAGTTCTTC. The J gene is TRBJ2-1, the V gene TRBV2, with a possible D match to TRBD2 (7 bases). From germline, CDR1 is SNHLY and CDR2 FYNNEI. The CDR3 is 13 amino acids. Trimming stripped 7 bases from V and 6 bases from J, with 13 bases between.